These 10 T cell receptor beta chains were sequenced from one sample in a study of T cells in localized non-small cell lung cancer. TCRdb's table, derived via immunoSEQ multiplex PCR, lists solely in-frame clones and lacks some. This table holds roughly 2,800 clones, 24% found once. Material: lung tumor tissue, obtained before any cancer treatment. The source of these receptors is a man aged 40 to 70 with stage I squamous cell lung carcinoma.

The J gene is TRBJ2-1, the V gene TRBV5-1, with 8 bases aligning to TRBD2. From germline, CDR1 is SGHRS and CDR2 YFSETQ. After removal of 0 bases from V and 8 bases from J, the junction contained 10 bases not matched to a gene. The CDR3 covers 16 residues. DNA of the CDR3: TGCGCCAGCAGCTTGGGGGGGACTAGTAAGGCAGATGAGCAGTTCTTC. Translation: CASSLGGTSKADEQFF.

The chain links TRBV11-3 to TRBJ1-2; TRBD1 aligns across 8 bases. Germline assignment: CDR1 SGHNT and CDR2 YENEEA. CDR3 size: 14 residues. With V trimmed by 3 bases and J by 3 bases, 3 bases remained unmatched. The CDR3 region has the DNA TGTGCCAGCAGCTTCTCGGACAGGGACTATGGCTACACCTTC. This encodes CASSFSDRDYGYTF.

Notes on this clone: At one boundary the junction diverges from the germline segment, which might be a read error. V is TRBV7-7 and J is TRBJ1-4; TRBD1 is a possible D gene (6 bases). The CDR3 sequence is 15 residues long. The germline V gene has CDR1 SSHAT and CDR2 FNYEAQ (reference sequence). This CDR3 is CASRLGGPTNEKLFF. Here the CDR3 DNA reads TGTGCCAGCAGATTAGGGGGGCCAACTAATGAAAAACTGTTTTTT.

The rearrangement joins TRBV11-3 to TRBJ2-7; D may be TRBD1 (6 bases). Germline V gene sequence: CDR1 SGHNT, CDR2 YENEEA. The CDR3 loop spans 15 amino acids. V was cut by 6 bases and J by 2 bases, with 17 bases left in between. The CDR3 nucleotides read TGTGCCAGCAGTCTCAGGGGAGTTCGTACCTACGAGCAGTACTTC. Protein product: CASSLRGVRTYEQYF.

The chain employs TRBV11-3 and TRBJ1-5; 9 bases map to TRBD1. V shed 5 bases, J shed 2 bases, and the junction held 4 bases outside the gene matches. The CDR3 sequence is 15 residues long. Looked up from germline, CDR1 is SGHNT and CDR2 is YENEEA. This CDR3 is CASSPWTGGNQPQHF. Written as DNA, the CDR3 is TGTGCCAGCAGCCCCTGGACAGGGGGCAATCAGCCCCAGCATTTT.

The chain carries TRBV28 and TRBJ2-2, with D maybe TRBD1 (6 bases). The CDR3 covers 13 residues. Germline CDR1 MDHEN, CDR2 SYDVKM. V was cut by 5 bases and J by 5 bases, with 9 bases left in between. CDR3 sequence: CASSVGGTGELFF. CDR3 nucleotide sequence: TGTGCCAGCAGTGTAGGGGGTACCGGGGAGCTGTTTTTT.

This clone was detected once. The chain carries TRBV28 and TRBJ2-7; 13 bases are shared with TRBD2. Germline assignment: CDR1 MDHEN and CDR2 SYDVKM. The CDR3 loop spans 15 amino acids. V gave up 6 bases and J gave up 2 bases; unmatched junction bases: 4. The CDR3 sequence: CASRGTSGGAYEQYF. CDR3 DNA: TGTGCCAGCAGGGGAACTAGCGGGGGGGCCTACGAGCAGTACTTC. The full variable domain, its missing parts supplied by reference TRBV28 and TRBJ2-7, is DVKVTQSSRYLVKRTGEKVFLECVQDMDHENMFWYRQDPGLGLRLIYFSYDVKMKEKGDIPEGYSVSREKKERFSLILESASTNQTSMYLCASRGTSGGAYEQYFGPGTRLTVT.

This clone was counted ten times or more. V gene TRBV11-3 combines with J gene TRBJ2-5; the D is unclear. The germline V gene encodes CDR1 SGHNT and CDR2 YENEEA. V was trimmed by 1 base and J by 7 bases, leaving 16 bases between them. The CDR3 covers 15 residues. The CDR3 reads CASSLGGPIGRTQYF. The CDR3 DNA follows: TGTGCCAGCAGCTTAGGTGGACCTATCGGGCGGACCCAGTACTTC. Full variable domain (outside the CDR3, taken from reference TRBV11-3 and TRBJ2-5): EAGVVQSPRYKIIEKKQPVAFWCNPISGHNTLYWYLQNLGQGPELLIRYENEEAVDDSQLPKDRFSAERLKGVDSTLKIQPAELGDSAVYLCASSLGGPIGRTQYFGPGTRLLVL.

V usage is TRBV11-3 and J usage is TRBJ1-3; 7 positions agree with TRBD1. The CDR3 has 20 amino acids. Germline trimming cut 6 bases from V and 5 bases from J; bases unmatched to any gene: 25. Germline lookup yields CDR1 SGHNT and CDR2 YENEEA. The CDR3 coding sequence is TGTGCCAGCAGAGTTCCCATAGACAGGGATTGCAACCTCTGGAGAAACACCATATATTTT. This sequence encodes CASRVPIDRDCNLWRNTIYF.

This clone showed up just a few times. This chain links TRBV7-2 with TRBJ1-4, with D maybe TRBD1 (6 bases). V was clipped by 4 bases and J by 7 bases, with 10 bases between them. CDR1 and CDR2 (germline): SGHTA, FQGNSA. This CDR3 contains 13 residues. The CDR3 loop is CASSSDSLEKLFF. CDR3 in DNA: TGTGCCAGCAGCTCGGACAGTCTTGAAAAACTGTTTTTT.